The 15 T cell receptor beta chains listed next were all sequenced from one sample in a study of blood T cell repertoires in COVID-19. Clones were sequenced by immunoSEQ multiplex PCR, and TCRdb holds only the in-frame ones, with some missing. The sample yields 150,000 to 200,000 clones, about 83% seen once. Sequencing was done on a sample of peripheral blood. The receptors originated from a human donor in a cohort sampled during active COVID-19.

This clone occurred a few times. The chain joins TRBV30 to TRBJ2-2; TRBD2 matches 12 bases. After removal of 4 bases from V and 4 bases from J, the junction contained 7 bases not matched to a gene. CDR1 and CDR2 from the germline V gene are GTSNPN and SVGIG (reference sequence). The CDR3 contains 16 residues. The CDR3 bases are TGTGCCTGGAACGGACTAGCGGGGTCGACCACCGGGGAGCTGTTTTTT. The encoded protein is CAWNGLAGSTTGELFF.

A remark on this clone: Different DNA sequences within this sample yield the same CDR3. V gene TRBV10-3 combines with J gene TRBJ1-2; 7 nucleotides align to TRBD1. Per the germline V gene, CDR1 is ENHRY and CDR2 is SYGVKD. V lost 6 bases, J lost 3 bases, and 4 bases stayed unmatched. This CDR3 has 13 residues. The CDR3 here is CAISRQGDYGYTF. In DNA, the CDR3 is TGTGCCATCAGCAGACAGGGCGACTATGGCTACACCTTC.

This chain connects TRBV3-1 (or the pseudogene TRBV3-2) to TRBJ2-2; TRBD2 is a possible D gene (5 bases). The germline gives CDR1 LGHDT, CDR2 YNNKEL (reference sequence). The V end lost 3 bases, the J end lost 4 bases, and 12 bases lay between the germline ends. The CDR3 length is 15 residues. The chain's CDR3 is CASSQASGPTGELFF. The DNA for the CDR3 is TGTGCCAGCAGCCAGGCAAGCGGCCCCACCGGGGAGCTGTTTTTT.

The chain employs TRBV9 and TRBJ2-5; D ambiguous. The CDR3 runs 14 residues. Trimming took 3 bases from V and 2 from J, leaving 11 bases between them. Germline lookup yields CDR1 SGDLS and CDR2 YYNGEE. CDR3 bases: TGTGCCAGCAGCGCCCTGTGGCAGCAAGAGACCCAGTACTTC. Protein: CASSALWQQETQYF. Full variable domain (remainder filled in from reference TRBV9 and TRBJ2-5): DSGVTQTPKHLITATGQRVTLRCSPRSGDLSVYWYQQSLDQGLQFLIQYYNGEERAKGNILERFSAQQFPDLHSELNLSSLELGDSALYFCASSALWQQETQYFGPGTRLLVL.

This clone was recorded once. V gene TRBV6-5 combines with J gene TRBJ1-1, with 7 bases aligning to TRBD1. CDR3 size: 12 residues. After removal of 6 bases from V and 5 bases from J, the junction contained 3 bases not matched to a gene. The V gene's germline CDR1 is MNHEY and CDR2 SVGAGI. CDR3 DNA: TGTGCCAGCAGCCAGACAGGGACTGAAGCTTTCTTT. Translated: CASSQTGTEAFF.

This clone came up a few times. This chain connects TRBV27 to TRBJ2-6; 9 bases are shared with TRBD1. The germline V gene encodes CDR1 MNHEY and CDR2 SMNVEV (reference sequence). The junction had 5 bases not matched to a gene; V was cut back by 3 bases and J by 11 bases. CDR3 length: 14 residues. In DNA, the CDR3 is TGTGCCAGCAGTTTCCTCCGGACAGGGGACGTCCTGACTTTC. Protein product: CASSFLRTGDVLTF.

The chain recombines TRBV5-3 with TRBJ2-3; 7 bases align to TRBD1. TRBV5-3 is annotated as an ORF whose role is uncertain. The CDR3 has 17 amino acids. V lost 3 bases, J lost 4 bases, and 14 bases stayed unmatched. The CDR3 sequence: CARSSGQQVPCSDTQYF. CDR3 nucleotide sequence: TGTGCCAGAAGCTCGGGACAGCAGGTTCCCTGTTCAGATACGCAGTATTTT.

This clone was seen a handful of times. The chain carries TRBV18 and TRBJ2-7; 9 bases fit TRBD1. Germline V gene sequence: CDR1 KGHSH, CDR2 LQKENI. V was pared by 5 bases and J by 0 bases, with 5 bases of the junction left unmatched. The CDR3 runs 15 residues. The CDR3 DNA reads as TGTGCCAGCTCAACCCCGGGACAGGGCTCCTACGAGCAGTACTTC. This codes for CASSTPGQGSYEQYF.

The chain is built from TRBV5-1 and TRBJ2-5; D perhaps matches TRBD2 (5 bases). Germline V gene lookup returns CDR1 SGHRS and CDR2 YFSETQ. V was trimmed by 5 bases and J by 5 bases, leaving 16 bases between them. This CDR3 contains 14 residues. CDR3 in amino acids: CASREITGLETQYF. The CDR3 DNA sequence: TGCGCCAGCAGGGAGATCACGGGATTGGAGACCCAGTACTTC. Drawing the rest from reference TRBV5-1 and TRBJ2-5, the complete variable domain is KAGVTQTPRYLIKTRGQQVTLSCSPISGHRSVSWYQQTPGQGLQFLFEYFSETQRNKGNFPGRFSGRQFSNSRSEMNVSTLELGDSALYLCASREITGLETQYFGPGTRLLVL.

The chain is built from TRBV15 and TRBJ1-1; TRBD1 agrees at 7 bases. This CDR3 spans 13 amino acids. Germline CDR1 is LNHNV and CDR2 is YYDKDF (reference sequence). With 3 bases clipped from V and 5 bases from J, the junction kept 3 bases outside the gene matches. As DNA, the CDR3 is TGTGCCACCAGCAGGGCAGGGGGAACTGAAGCTTTCTTT. Its translation: CATSRAGGTEAFF.

J is TRBJ1-1 and V is TRBV10-3; 10 nucleotides align to TRBD1. This CDR3 contains 15 residues. V shed 0 bases, J shed 5 bases, and the junction held 3 bases outside the gene matches. The germline CDR1 and CDR2 sequences are ENHRY and SYGVKD. The CDR3 DNA reads TGTGCCATCAGTGAGTCGACAGGGGGCGTAACTGAAGCTTTCTTT. It yields the protein CAISESTGGVTEAFF.

The chain recombines TRBV7-3 with TRBJ2-2; 8 nucleotides align to TRBD2. The V gene end was trimmed by 5 bases and the J gene end by 4 bases; junction bases not matched to a gene: 6. This CDR3 comprises 15 residues. Germline values: CDR1 SGHTA, CDR2 FQGTGA. The CDR3 nucleotides read TGTGCCAGCAGCCGGGTAGCGGGGCCCACCGGGGAGCTGTTTTTT. It yields the protein CASSRVAGPTGELFF.

This chain links TRBV6-5 with TRBJ2-7; 8 nucleotides agree with TRBD1. Germline V lookup: CDR1 MNHEY, CDR2 SVGAGI. This CDR3 region has 15 residues. V dropped 2 bases and J dropped 3; count of bases not matched to a gene: 6. The CDR3 bases are TGTGCCAGCAGTTACCAGAGGACAGGGAGCTACGAGCAGTACTTC. Residues: CASSYQRTGSYEQYF.

This sequence joins TRBV7-2 and TRBJ1-2; 8 bases map to TRBD1. Germline V gene data show CDR1 as SGHTA and CDR2 as FQGNSA. V trimming: 6 bases; J trimming: 5 bases; junction bases outside the gene matches: 14. The CDR3 is 16 amino acids. CDR3 nucleotide sequence: TGTGCCAGCAGTTTCGAGGACAGGGTTTTCTCTTATGGCTACACCTTC. It is translated as CASSFEDRVFSYGYTF. Drawing the rest from reference TRBV7-2 and TRBJ1-2, the complete variable domain is GAGVSQSPSNKVTEKGKDVELRCDPISGHTALYWYRQSLGQGLEFLIYFQGNSAPDKSGLPSDRFSAERTGGSVSTLTIQRTQQEDSAVYLCASSFEDRVFSYGYTFGSGTRLTVV.

The V and J genes are TRBV28 and TRBJ1-6, with D uncertain. The CDR3 has 12 residues. Germline V gene sequence: CDR1 MDHEN, CDR2 SYDVKM. Trimming stripped 5 bases from V and 7 bases from J, with 6 bases between. In nucleotides, the CDR3 is TGTGCCAGCAGTCCCCTAAATTCACCCCTCCACTTT. Its protein product is CASSPLNSPLHF. The variable domain in full, completed from reference TRBV28 and TRBJ1-6, reads DVKVTQSSRYLVKRTGEKVFLECVQDMDHENMFWYRQDPGLGLRLIYFSYDVKMKEKGDIPEGYSVSREKKERFSLILESASTNQTSMYLCASSPLNSPLHFGNGTRLTVT.